This T cell receptor (beta chain) appears in the sequencing data of a study of identifying expanded T cells in peripheral blood. From germline, CDR1 is GTSNPN and CDR2 SVGIG (reference sequence). V lost 2 bases and J 1 base, leaving 2 bases between the germline ends. CDR3 size: 11 residues. Only in-frame clones appear in the TCRdb table, and some are missing; sequencing was by immunoSEQ multiplex PCR. In the table there are 51,000 or so clones, around 82% of which are singletons. Source material: blood. The rearrangement uses TRBV30 and TRBJ1-2; D is uncertain. The sequence was obtained from a person aged 18-70 years in good health. In DNA form, the CDR3 reads TGTGCCTGGAGTAGTAACTATGGCTACACCTTC. Protein: CAWSSNYGYTF.